This T cell receptor beta chain was sequenced during a study of spatial heterogeneity in lung cancer. Overall study findings and caveats: At tumor resection, ubiquitous expanded TCRs were detected in blood more often than later.

Each TCR cDNA molecule carried a unique molecular identifier. TCRdb reanalysed the 5' RACE reads using MiXCR and keeps one entry per CDR3 protein. The profile covers 20,000 to 30,000 distinct CDR3 sequences, with about 4.7% appearing a single time and under 6.5% taken by the ten largest. On this clonotype itself: The antigen remains undetermined.

Time point reported: sample taken at primary tumor resection. Whole RNA obtained from tumor, nontumor lung or frozen PBMC underwent sequencing without sorting. The sequence came from a male donor with early-stage non-small cell lung cancer. Source: PBMCs, taken at surgery.

The CDR3 nucleotides are TGCAGTGCTGGTCGGGCGAACACTGAAGCTTTCTTT. Its protein product is CSAGRANTEAFF. This chain links TRBV20-1 with TRBJ1-1; D call uncertain. V lost 5 bases and J 1 base, leaving 8 bases between the germline ends. The CDR3 loop spans 12 amino acids. Germline V gene sequence: CDR1 DFQATT, CDR2 SNEGSKA (reference sequence).